The clone carrying this TCR beta chain was found once. The antigen is not known. Here immunoSEQ multiplex PCR was the method, and the copy in TCRdb shows in-frame clones only, minus some. The table records some 150,000 clones, about 91% of them present only once. Losses at the gene ends were 2 bases for V and 1 base for J; bases not matched to a gene: 2. Germline loops: CDR1 MNHNY, CDR2 SVGAGI (reference sequence). This CDR3 spans 15 amino acids. This record belongs to a study of T cell responses to AZD1222 COVID-19 vaccine. About the study: The study pooled second doses at about 4 or about 12 weeks.

Regarding the study as a whole: Close to half of all spike-specific TCRs reportedly target regions of the variants that are unmutated. Spike-specific TCR breadth and depth were elevated following two AZD1222 doses.

The sample in question was peripheral blood, obtained on day 0 of AZD1222 vaccination. This TCR was sampled from an adult in good health. This chain joins TRBV6-6 and TRBJ1-5, with 7 nucleotides matching TRBD1. In DNA, the CDR3 is TGTGCCAGCAGTTACGACAGGGCAAGCAATCAGCCCCAGCATTTT. It specifies CASSYDRASNQPQHF.